This TCR beta chain was sequenced in a study of OX40 agonist ivuxolimab in advanced cancers. Study details: Partial responses occurred in Three dose-escalation patients, one with hepatocellular carcinoma and two with cutaneous melanoma.

Study outcomes and limitations: In the expanded peripheral T cells, antigen specificity was never determined.

The CDR3 is made up of 15 amino acids. V was shortened by 4 bases and J by 2 bases, with 13 bases between the two germline ends. Germline CDR1 and CDR2: SGHVS and FNYEAQ. Anyone with autoimmune disease history or systemic immunosuppression was excluded. Collection of blood occurred at baseline, at cycle 4 day 1, and at cycle 7 day 1. Measured with immunoSEQ multiplex PCR; TCRdb has only the in-frame clones, and not every one. The sample records under 85,000 clones, around 86% being singletons. This clone has more than one count but fewer than ten. Its antigen is currently unknown. The source of this sequence is an adult with an advanced solid tumor such as melanoma, head and neck, liver or kidney cancer. The source material was CD4+ or CD8+ T cells sorted from blood, sampled in a trial of the OX40 agonist ivuxolimab. The chain carries TRBV7-6 and TRBJ2-3, with D tentatively TRBD1 or TRBD2 (5 bases each). In nucleotides, the CDR3 is TGTGCCAGCAGCTCCCTGTTGGGGGACACAGATACGCAGTATTTT. Its protein is CASSSLLGDTDTQYF.